The 20 T cell receptor beta chains below all came from one sample that was sequenced in a study of cytomegalovirus exposure and HLA in healthy donors. Clones were read by immunoSEQ multiplex PCR, and TCRdb kept only the in-frame ones, dropping some. The table includes 160,000 or so clones, about 88% detected once. Specimen: PBMCs. The source is a man younger than 30 in good health and CMV-seronegative.

The rearrangement uses TRBV14 and TRBJ2-1, with a possible D match to TRBD2 (6 bases). CDR1 SGHDN and CDR2 FVKESK come from the germline V gene. V was shortened by 0 bases and J by 3 bases, with 9 bases between the two germline ends. The CDR3 totals 15 residues. CDR3 nucleotides: TGTGCCAGCAGCCAAGACGGGGGAGTCTACAATGAGCAGTTCTTC. Encoded protein: CASSQDGGVYNEQFF.

The V and J genes are TRBV5-5 and TRBJ2-3; unclear D gene. The CDR3 is 15 residues long. The germline gives CDR1 SGHKS, CDR2 YYEKEE (reference sequence). The ends were cut back, 1 base at V and 0 bases at J, with 9 bases in the middle. CDR3: CASSLTPVSTDTQYF. DNA for the CDR3: TGTGCCAGCAGCTTGACACCCGTCAGCACAGATACGCAGTATTTT. Looking up the rest from reference TRBV5-5 and TRBJ2-3 gives the full variable domain: DAGVTQSPTHLIKTRGQQVTLRCSPISGHKSVSWYQQVLGQGPQFIFQYYEKEERGRGNFPDRFSARQFPNYSSELNVNALLLGDSALYLCASSLTPVSTDTQYFGPGTRLTVL.

The chain combines TRBV7-2 with TRBJ2-3, with TRBD1 matching over 7 bases. The CDR3 is 15 amino acids. CDR1 and CDR2 (germline): SGHTA, FQGNSA. Trimming removed 5 bases from V and 2 bases from J; junction bases left unmatched: 7. CDR3 amino acids: CASSGSQGHTDTQYF. The CDR3 DNA sequence: TGTGCCAGCAGCGGGTCACAGGGGCACACAGATACGCAGTATTTT.

This chain connects TRBV7-9 to TRBJ2-3; TRBD1 agrees at 7 bases. Per the germline V gene, CDR1 is SEHNR and CDR2 is FQNEAQ (reference sequence). V lost 5 bases and J lost 3; bases outside the gene matches: 5. The CDR3 covers 14 residues. The CDR3 spells CASSLGTDTDTQYF. Here the CDR3 DNA reads TGTGCCAGCAGCCTCGGGACAGATACAGATACGCAGTATTTT.

The chain has TRBV5-6 and TRBJ1-2; D may be TRBD1 (6 bases). The V end was cut by 0 bases, the J end by 7 bases, with 13 bases between. This CDR3 is built from 14 residues. Per germline, CDR1 SGHDT and CDR2 YYEEEE. The DNA of the CDR3 is TGTGCCAGCAGCTTGGAAGGTACAGGGTTTGGCTACACCTTC. It is translated as CASSLEGTGFGYTF.

The chain is built from TRBV11-2 and TRBJ2-3; D ambiguous. This CDR3 has 14 amino acids. Germline lookup yields CDR1 SGHAT and CDR2 FQNNGV. V was clipped by 6 bases and J by 2 bases, with 12 bases between them. The CDR3, as DNA: TGTGCCAGCAGTTCCAGGTTTACCACAGATACGCAGTATTTT. Translating it yields CASSSRFTTDTQYF. The full variable domain, in which reference TRBV11-2 and TRBJ2-3 provide the parts outside the CDR3, is EAGVAQSPRYKIIEKRQSVAFWCNPISGHATLYWYQQILGQGPKLLIQFQNNGVVDDSQLPKDRFSAERLKGVDSTLKIQPAKLEDSAVYLCASSSRFTTDTQYFGPGTRLTVL.

This rearrangement joins TRBV18 to TRBJ1-1; 10 bases align to TRBD1. Germline trimming cut 0 bases from V and 1 base from J; bases unmatched to any gene: 2. The CDR3 runs 16 residues. Germline CDR1 is KGHSH and CDR2 is LQKENI. CDR3 sequence: CASSPPGTGANTEAFF. CDR3 bases: TGTGCCAGCTCACCACCCGGGACAGGGGCGAACACTGAAGCTTTCTTT.

The gene calls are TRBV10-2 and TRBJ1-1; D is possibly TRBD1 (6 bases). The CDR3 extends over 14 amino acids. Germline CDR1 is WSHSY and CDR2 is SAAADI. V lost 8 bases to trimming and J lost 1 base, with 14 bases between them. CDR3 DNA: TGCGCCAGCTCCAGGACAGTTGCGAACACTGAAGCTTTCTTT. Protein product: CASSRTVANTEAFF.

The J gene is TRBJ1-5, the V gene TRBV7-8; TRBD1 agrees at 7 bases. The CDR3 runs 15 residues. Germline values: CDR1 SGHVS, CDR2 FQNEAQ. V lost 4 bases and J lost 0; bases outside the gene matches: 3. As DNA, the CDR3 is TGTGCCAGCAGCTGGGACAGAAATAGCAATCAGCCCCAGCATTTT. This codes for CASSWDRNSNQPQHF.

The chain employs TRBV4-1 and TRBJ2-1, with D possibly TRBD2 on 5 matching bases. This CDR3 is built from 16 residues. Trimming shortened V by 4 bases and J by 0 bases, and 13 bases separated the two germline ends. Germline V lookup: CDR1 MGHRA, CDR2 YSYEKL. In DNA form, the CDR3 reads TGCGCCAGCAGCCTACGGACTTCGAGCTCCTACAATGAGCAGTTCTTC. Translating gives CASSLRTSSSYNEQFF.

V and J are TRBV5-1 and TRBJ2-7; 8 nucleotides align to TRBD1. Germline-derived CDR1 and CDR2 are SGHRS and YFSETQ. Trimming took 4 bases from V and 5 from J; bases not matched to a gene: 2. There are 12 residues in the CDR3. CDR3 region: CASSPGGHEQYV. The CDR3 region has the DNA TGCGCCAGCAGCCCAGGGGGCCACGAGCAGTACGTC.

V gene TRBV5-5 combines with J gene TRBJ2-5; D not resolved. V lost 2 bases and J 1 base, leaving 6 bases between the germline ends. There are 13 residues in the CDR3. The germline CDR1 and CDR2 sequences are SGHKS and YYEKEE (reference sequence). The CDR3 here is CASSFLLQETQYF. The CDR3 DNA reads as TGTGCCAGCAGCTTCCTTCTCCAAGAGACCCAGTACTTC. Full variable domain (missing parts from reference TRBV5-5 and TRBJ2-5): DAGVTQSPTHLIKTRGQQVTLRCSPISGHKSVSWYQQVLGQGPQFIFQYYEKEERGRGNFPDRFSARQFPNYSSELNVNALLLGDSALYLCASSFLLQETQYFGPGTRLLVL.

The rearrangement uses TRBV14 and TRBJ2-1, with D maybe TRBD1 (5 bases). This CDR3 contains 13 residues. Trimming removed 0 bases at V and 16 bases at J, with 16 bases between. Germline CDR1 SGHDN, CDR2 FVKESK. The CDR3: CASSQDHRQGKFF. CDR3 coding DNA: TGTGCCAGCAGCCAAGATCATCGGCAGGGTAAATTCTTC.

The chain carries TRBV11-2 and TRBJ2-1; weak D call: TRBD2 (6 bases). Germline V gene sequence: CDR1 SGHAT, CDR2 FQNNGV. This CDR3 has 15 residues. V lost 5 bases and J 2 bases, leaving 13 bases between the germline ends. The DNA for the CDR3 is TGTGCCAGCAGCCAAGTGGGGGGTACCTACAATGAGCAGTTCTTC. Protein product: CASSQVGGTYNEQFF.

The chain joins TRBV7-9 to TRBJ1-2; TRBD1 matches at 7 bases. J lost 8 bases, V lost 3 bases, and 6 bases had no gene match. Per the germline V gene, CDR1 is SEHNR and CDR2 is FQNEAQ (reference sequence). CDR3 size: 13 residues. The CDR3 DNA reads TGTGCCAGCAGCTTGGTGACAGGGTGGGGCTACACCTTC. Translation: CASSLVTGWGYTF.

The rearrangement links TRBV6-1 to TRBJ1-4; TRBD1 matches at 10 bases. Germline lookup yields CDR1 MNHNS and CDR2 SASEGT. V lost 3 bases, J lost 8 bases, and 3 bases stayed unmatched. CDR3 size: 14 residues. The CDR3 reads CASSDGQGGEKLFF. In nucleotides, the CDR3 is TGTGCCAGCAGTGATGGACAGGGGGGGGAAAAACTGTTTTTT.

This chain uses TRBV6-5 with TRBJ2-7; TRBD1 aligns across 7 bases. V gave up 5 bases and J gave up 5 bases; unmatched junction bases: 6. The CDR3 contains 13 residues. In germline, CDR1 is MNHEY, CDR2 SVGAGI. Here the CDR3 reads CASSVGGQDEQYV. The DNA of the CDR3 is TGTGCCAGCAGTGTAGGGGGCCAGGACGAGCAGTACGTC.

This clone was counted a single time. The chain recombines TRBV11-2 with TRBJ2-3; D may be TRBD2 (6 bases). Germline loops: CDR1 SGHAT, CDR2 FQNNGV. V was clipped by 5 bases and J by 0 bases, with 21 bases between them. The CDR3 has 18 amino acids. CDR3 amino acids: CASSRAWGSGPSTDTQYF. DNA for the CDR3: TGTGCCAGCAGCCGAGCTTGGGGTAGCGGTCCTAGCACAGATACGCAGTATTTT.

The chain joins TRBV10-3 to TRBJ2-1; 9 bases match TRBD2. This CDR3 has 17 amino acids. V gave up 2 bases and J gave up 3 bases; unmatched junction bases: 8. Germline V CDR1 and CDR2: ENHRY, SYGVKD. The CDR3 protein is CAISEHGGRAFYNEQFF. The CDR3 DNA follows: TGTGCCATCAGTGAGCACGGCGGGAGGGCCTTCTACAATGAGCAGTTCTTC.

This chain joins TRBV25-1 and TRBJ2-3; 7 bases agree with TRBD1. Trimming took 8 bases from V and 0 from J; bases not matched to a gene: 17. This CDR3 has 18 residues. Germline values: CDR1 MGHDK, CDR2 SYGVNS. CDR3 amino acids: CASHATLGTAASTDTQYF. The CDR3 DNA sequence: TGTGCCAGCCACGCCACACTTGGGACAGCTGCTAGCACAGATACGCAGTATTTT. Combining the CDR3 with reference TRBV25-1 and TRBJ2-3 gives the whole variable domain EADIYQTPRYLVIGTGKKITLECSQTMGHDKMYWYQQDPGMELHLIHYSYGVNSTEKGDLSSESTVSRIRTEHFPLTLESARPSHTSQYLCASHATLGTAASTDTQYFGPGTRLTVL.